The 9 T cell receptor beta chains in this list originate from one sample, sequenced in a study of identical twins (dated by TCRdb to the mid-2010s). Libraries were built with 5' RACE. TCRdb names Illumina HiSeq 2000 as the instrument used. TCRdb took the public reads, trimmed them with fastp at Q25, ran MiXCR for clone calling and kept in-frame beta chains. Rows are combined by CDR3 protein, so each entry shows the most common genes and DNA. For this sample there are about 530,000 distinct CDR3 sequences; around 15% appear just once. Less than 0.5% of the sample goes to the ten largest clones. These records were also assigned to another study, of yellow fever vaccine responses in identical twins.

What was sequenced was CD4+ T cells sorted from blood. The origin of the receptors is a woman aged 18 to 35 in good health.

The chain is built from TRBV12-3 or TRBV12-4 and TRBJ2-3; D tentatively reads TRBD1 or TRBD2 (6 bases each). V was clipped by 7 bases and J by 14 bases, with 22 bases between them. This CDR3 contains 13 residues. CDR3 loop: CASIPSRGPLAYF. For the CDR3, the DNA is TGTGCCAGCATCCCATCCCGGGGGCCACTTGCGTATTTT.

This clonotype was detected only a few times. V usage is TRBV12-3 or TRBV12-4 and J usage is TRBJ2-1, with 8 positions matching TRBD2. V was pared by 6 bases and J by 0 bases, with 4 bases of the junction left unmatched. The CDR3 has 15 amino acids. The CDR3 here is CASRVAGPSYNEQFF. CDR3 nucleotide sequence: TGTGCCAGCAGAGTAGCGGGGCCCTCCTACAATGAGCAGTTCTTC.

J is TRBJ2-1 and V is TRBV5-1, with a possible D match to TRBD2 (5 bases). Trimming cost V 4 bases and J 1 base, with 12 bases left between them. The V gene's germline CDR1 is SGHRS and CDR2 YFSETQ. The CDR3 extends over 15 amino acids. The CDR3, as DNA: TGCGCCAGCAGCCCGATCCGGGGTTCCTACAATGAGCAGTTCTTC. Amino acids: CASSPIRGSYNEQFF.

The chain carries TRBV20-1 and TRBJ2-5; D is undetermined. In germline, CDR1 is DFQATT, CDR2 SNEGSKA (reference sequence). The CDR3 is 14 amino acids. The V end lost 0 bases, the J end lost 1 base, and 9 bases lay between the germline ends. The CDR3 bases are TGCAGTGCTAGAGAGGACCGTAGCCAAGAGACCCAGTACTTC. Amino acid sequence: CSAREDRSQETQYF.

The rearrangement uses TRBV10-2 and TRBJ2-4; 7 bases align to TRBD1. Trimming cost V 6 bases and J 3 bases; bases outside gene matches: 8. Germline CDR1 WSHSY, CDR2 SAAADI. The CDR3 consists of 15 residues. CDR3 in amino acids: CASSNDREGKNIQYF. CDR3 in DNA: TGCGCCAGCAGCAACGACAGGGAAGGCAAAAACATTCAGTACTTC.

This clonotype has only a few counts. The CDR3 bases are TGCAGTGCTTTACCCCCCACAGGGGTGGGAGAGACCCAGTACTTC. As protein: CSALPPTGVGETQYF. The rearrangement uses TRBV20-1 and TRBJ2-5; TRBD1 agrees at 7 bases. J gave up 4 bases and V 5 bases, and 13 bases lay outside the gene matches. Germline V gene sequence: CDR1 DFQATT, CDR2 SNEGSKA (reference sequence). This CDR3 has 15 amino acids.

This clonotype showed up many times. This chain connects TRBV3-1 to TRBJ1-4; the D is unclear. Trimming removed 0 bases at V and 3 bases at J, with 8 bases between. Germline V gene lookup returns CDR1 LGHDT and CDR2 YNNKEL (reference sequence). The CDR3 totals 15 residues. Written as DNA, the CDR3 is TGTGCCAGCAGCCAAGATTTCCGGTCTAATGAAAAACTGTTTTTT. Residues: CASSQDFRSNEKLFF. The full variable domain, with the rest looked up from reference TRBV3-1 and TRBJ1-4, is DTAVSQTPKYLVTQMGNDKSIKCEQNLGHDTMYWYKQDSKKFLKIMFSYNNKELIINETVPNRFSPKSPDKAHLNLHINSLELGDSAVYFCASSQDFRSNEKLFFGSGTQLSVL.

The chain employs TRBV11-2 and TRBJ1-2; 7 nucleotides line up with TRBD1. The CDR3 contains 15 residues. With V trimmed by 5 bases and J by 5 bases, 11 bases remained unmatched. Germline assignment: CDR1 SGHAT and CDR2 FQNNGV. The CDR3 reads CASSRAGTADYGYTF. The CDR3 region has the DNA TGTGCCAGCAGCCGCGCTGGGACAGCGGATTATGGCTACACCTTC.

The rearrangement uses TRBV10-3 and TRBJ2-7; 7 bases are a match to TRBD2. The CDR3 extends over 14 amino acids. Germline loops: CDR1 ENHRY, CDR2 SYGVKD. CDR3 protein: CAISASGSSSEQYV. For the CDR3, the DNA is TGTGCCATCAGTGCTAGCGGATCCTCCTCCGAGCAGTACGTC.